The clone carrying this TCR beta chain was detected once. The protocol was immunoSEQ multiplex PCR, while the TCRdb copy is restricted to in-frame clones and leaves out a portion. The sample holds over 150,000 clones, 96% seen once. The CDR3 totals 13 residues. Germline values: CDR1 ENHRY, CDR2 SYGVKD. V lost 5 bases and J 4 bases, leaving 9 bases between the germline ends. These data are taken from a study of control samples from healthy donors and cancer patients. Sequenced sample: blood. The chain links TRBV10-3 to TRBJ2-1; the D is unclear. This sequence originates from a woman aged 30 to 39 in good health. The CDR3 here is CAISPWGYNEQFF. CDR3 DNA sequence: TGTGCCATCAGTCCTTGGGGATACAATGAGCAGTTCTTC.